The 15 T cell receptor beta chains below were found in one sample sequenced in a study of shared clonotypes between healthy human individuals. Data came from immunoSEQ multiplex PCR; TCRdb stores just in-frame clones and leaves some out. The repertoire holds approximately 2,000,000 clones, with 80% to 95% as singletons. Specimen: naive CD4+ T cells from PBMCs. Documented subset: CD45RA+ positively selected. The origin of the receptors is a man younger than 35 in good health. Some clones in this sample may be carry-over from other donors' samples.

On this clone: This sample also contains other DNA sequences that code for the same CDR3. J is TRBJ2-1 and V is TRBV5-4; 12 bases map to TRBD2. This CDR3 comprises 15 residues. Germline V gene sequence: CDR1 SGHNT, CDR2 YYREEE (reference sequence). Trimming took 4 bases from V and 4 from J; bases not matched to a gene: 3. CDR3 amino acids: CASSPGLAGYNEQFF. The CDR3 nucleotides read TGTGCCAGCAGCCCTGGACTAGCGGGGTACAATGAGCAGTTCTTC.

This clone was seen just once. J is TRBJ2-1 and V is TRBV27; tentative D call: TRBD2 (6 bases). V gave up 8 bases and J gave up 0 bases, with 11 bases separating them. This CDR3 is 14 amino acids long. In germline, CDR1 is MNHEY, CDR2 SMNVEV (reference sequence). In DNA, the CDR3 is TGTGCCAGCCTGCCCGGGGGCTCCTACAATGAGCAGTTCTTC. Translated, it gives CASLPGGSYNEQFF.

V gene TRBV2 combines with J gene TRBJ2-5, with 13 bases that match TRBD2. The J segment lost 4 bases and the V segment lost 11 bases, leaving 7 bases of the junction unmatched. Looked up from germline, CDR1 is SNHLY and CDR2 is FYNNEI. The CDR3 runs 14 residues. CDR3 amino acids: CAVGLAGVGETQYF. The CDR3 region has the DNA TGTGCCGTTGGACTAGCGGGAGTGGGAGAGACCCAGTACTTC.

The chain couples TRBV10-3 to TRBJ2-5, with 10 bases matching TRBD2. This CDR3 has 13 amino acids. V lost 10 bases, J lost 2 bases, and 4 bases stayed unmatched. Germline V gene sequence: CDR1 ENHRY, CDR2 SYGVKD. This CDR3 is CASRTSGQETQYF. CDR3 DNA sequence: TGTGCCAGCCGGACTAGCGGACAAGAGACCCAGTACTTC.

This clone came up once. This sequence joins TRBV5-4 and TRBJ2-3; weak D call: TRBD2 (5 bases). The V end was cut by 3 bases, the J end by 4 bases, with 12 bases between. The V gene's germline CDR1 is SGHNT and CDR2 YYREEE (reference sequence). The CDR3 length is 14 residues. As DNA, the CDR3 is TGTGCCAGCAGCTCTCAAGAGGGTTCAGATACGCAGTATTTT. Translating gives CASSSQEGSDTQYF.

This clone was observed once. The CDR3: CASRLERTRDTDTQYF. For the CDR3, the DNA is TGTGCCAGCAGACTTGAGAGAACTAGGGACACAGATACGCAGTATTTT. V usage is TRBV7-3 and J usage is TRBJ2-3; a weak D match, TRBD2 (5 bases). Trimming stripped 6 bases from V and 2 bases from J, with 18 bases between. CDR1 is SGHTA and CDR2 is FQGTGA in the germline V gene. This CDR3 is built from 16 residues.

The V gene is TRBV28, the J gene TRBJ2-1, with a tentative D call TRBD2 (6 bases). This CDR3 has 14 amino acids. Between the trimmed V and J ends, which lost 7 bases and 0 bases, there was a span of 10 bases. The germline V gene encodes CDR1 MDHEN and CDR2 SYDVKM. CDR3 bases: TGTGCCAGCAAGGGAGGCAACTCCTACAATGAGCAGTTCTTC. Its protein is CASKGGNSYNEQFF.

The chain joins TRBV15 to TRBJ1-2; D is possibly TRBD1 (5 bases). Between the trimmed V and J ends, which lost 2 bases and 3 bases, there was a span of 7 bases. CDR3 length: 13 amino acids. Germline CDR1 LNHNV, CDR2 YYDKDF (reference sequence). The DNA of the CDR3 is TGTGCCACCAGCAGAACGGGGGACTATGGCTACACCTTC. It yields the protein CATSRTGDYGYTF. Based on the CDR3 plus reference TRBV15 and TRBJ1-2, the full variable domain is DAMVIQNPRYQVTQFGKPVTLSCSQTLNHNVMYWYQQKSSQAPKLLFHYYDKDFNNEADTPDNFQSRRPNTSFCFLDIRSPGLGDTAMYLCATSRTGDYGYTFGSGTRLTVV.

This rearrangement joins TRBV6-5 to TRBJ2-6; no firm D call. CDR1 and CDR2 (germline): MNHEY, SVGAGI. V dropped 0 bases and J dropped 0 bases, with 6 bases sitting between them. This CDR3 is built from 16 residues. CDR3: CASSYSWSSGANVLTF. In DNA, the CDR3 is TGTGCCAGCAGTTACTCTTGGAGCTCTGGGGCCAACGTCCTGACTTTC.

This chain connects TRBV11-2 to TRBJ1-1, with 7 bases fitting TRBD1. Germline-derived CDR1 and CDR2 are SGHAT and FQNNGV. The CDR3 has 15 amino acids. Trimming at V came to 6 bases and at J to 6 bases, leaving 13 bases not matched to a gene. The CDR3 DNA sequence: TGTGCCAGCAGTTACATCAGGGGGAGAAGGGCTGAAGCTTTCTTT. It translates to CASSYIRGRRAEAFF.

The J gene is TRBJ2-5, the V gene TRBV6-1, with no clear D. The germline V gene encodes CDR1 MNHNS and CDR2 SASEGT. The CDR3 contains 12 residues. V was clipped by 3 bases and J by 4 bases, with 6 bases between them. The CDR3 DNA reads TGTGCCAGCAGTGATGGCGCAGAGACCCAGTACTTC. This gives the protein CASSDGAETQYF.

The gene calls are TRBV5-1 and TRBJ2-7, with D perhaps being TRBD1 or TRBD2 (7 bases each). Trimming left V 3 bases short and J 1 base short, with 11 bases between. The CDR3 is made up of 14 amino acids. Per germline, CDR1 SGHRS and CDR2 YFSETQ. CDR3 amino acids: CASSYRGGSYEQYF. The CDR3 nucleotides are TGCGCCAGCAGCTACAGGGGAGGGTCCTACGAGCAGTACTTC.

The chain joins TRBV18 to TRBJ2-2; 9 bases align to TRBD2. Per the germline V gene, CDR1 is KGHSH and CDR2 is LQKENI. The CDR3 consists of 16 residues. V was pared by 2 bases and J by 4 bases, with 5 bases of the junction left unmatched. The CDR3 nucleotides read TGTGCCAGCTCACCAATCAGCGGGAGGCTCACCGGGGAGCTGTTTTTT. Amino acid sequence: CASSPISGRLTGELFF. Full variable domain (remainder filled in from reference TRBV18 and TRBJ2-2): NAGVMQNPRHLVRRRGQEARLRCSPMKGHSHVYWYRQLPEEGLKFMVYLQKENIIDESGMPKERFSAEFPKEGPSILRIQQVVRGDSAAYFCASSPISGRLTGELFFGEGSRLTVL.

This sequence joins TRBV13 and TRBJ2-2, with unresolved D. The CDR3 extends over 12 amino acids. Trimming pared 2 bases from V and 7 bases from J, leaving 5 bases between. Looked up from germline, CDR1 is PRHDT and CDR2 is FYEKMQ (reference sequence). The CDR3, as DNA: TGTGCCAGCAGCTTATCGGGCGGGGAGCTGTTTTTT. Translation gives CASSLSGGELFF.

A single count supports this clone. The gene calls are TRBV19 and TRBJ2-3; D unresolved. This CDR3 region has 13 residues. V lost 0 bases and J lost 12, with 13 bases in between. Germline CDR1 reads LNHDA; CDR2 reads SQIVND (reference sequence). CDR3: CASSIDLADPQYF. CDR3 DNA sequence: TGTGCCAGTAGTATAGATCTGGCAGACCCTCAGTATTTT.